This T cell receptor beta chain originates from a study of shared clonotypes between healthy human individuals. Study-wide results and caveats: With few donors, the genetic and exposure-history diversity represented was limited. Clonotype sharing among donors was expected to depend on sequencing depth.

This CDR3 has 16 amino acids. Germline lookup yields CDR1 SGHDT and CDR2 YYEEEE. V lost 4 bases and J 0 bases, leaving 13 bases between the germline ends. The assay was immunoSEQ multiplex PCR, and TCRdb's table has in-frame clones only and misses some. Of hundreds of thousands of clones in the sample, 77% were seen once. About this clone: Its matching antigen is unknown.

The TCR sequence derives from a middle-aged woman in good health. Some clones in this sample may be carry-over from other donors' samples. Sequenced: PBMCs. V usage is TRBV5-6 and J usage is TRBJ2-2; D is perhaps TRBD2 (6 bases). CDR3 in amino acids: CASSPRRGTNTGELFF. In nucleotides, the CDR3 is TGTGCCAGCAGCCCCAGGCGGGGCACGAACACCGGGGAGCTGTTTTTT.